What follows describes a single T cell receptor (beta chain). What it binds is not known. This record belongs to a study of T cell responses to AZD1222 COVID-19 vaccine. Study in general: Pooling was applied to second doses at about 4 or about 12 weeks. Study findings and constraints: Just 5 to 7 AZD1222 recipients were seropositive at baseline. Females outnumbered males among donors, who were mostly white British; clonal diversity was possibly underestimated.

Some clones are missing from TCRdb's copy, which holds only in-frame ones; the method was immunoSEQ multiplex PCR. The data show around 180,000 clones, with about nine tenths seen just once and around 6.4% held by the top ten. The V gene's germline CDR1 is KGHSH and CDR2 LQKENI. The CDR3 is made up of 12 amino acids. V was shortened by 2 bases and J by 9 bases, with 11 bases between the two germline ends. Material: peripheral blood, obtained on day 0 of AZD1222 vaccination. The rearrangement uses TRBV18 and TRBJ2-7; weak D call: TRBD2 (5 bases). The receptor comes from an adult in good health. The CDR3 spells CASSPGQTMQYF. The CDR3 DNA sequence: TGTGCCAGCTCACCAGGTCAGACTATGCAGTACTTC. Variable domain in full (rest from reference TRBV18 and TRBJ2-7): NAGVMQNPRHLVRRRGQEARLRCSPMKGHSHVYWYRQLPEEGLKFMVYLQKENIIDESGMPKERFSAEFPKEGPSILRIQQVVRGDSAAYFCASSPGQTMQYFGPGTRLTVT.